These T cell receptor beta chains were read from a single sample in a study of post-analysis software for immune sequencing data. TCRdb re-called the PCR reads through MiXCR, storing one row per CDR3 protein. Of roughly 700,000 distinct CDR3 sequences listed, 25% to 30% are singletons. The sample consisted of blood. All receptors derive from a girl aged 10 to 17 with multiple sclerosis. Both conserved end residues are part of each CDR3. Each record gives: J gene, V gene, D gene, CDR3 protein. D genes are given only for firm matches.

TRBJ2-7,TRBV12-3/TRBV12-4,NA,CASWVTGSSYEQYF
NA,TRBV6-5,TRBD2,CASSYSLRGGTQYF
TRBJ1-4,TRBV20-1,TRBD1,CSARKGDRVPTNEKLFF
TRBJ2-7,TRBV20-1,TRBD2,CSARDLAGGSAQDF
TRBJ1-6,TRBV6-6,NA,CASSPPGHVGSPLHF
TRBJ1-6,TRBV20-1,NA,CSATGGQGFYSPLHF
TRBJ1-1,TRBV6-2/TRBV6-3,NA,CASSREGNTEAFF
TRBJ2-7,TRBV20-1,NA,CSASDRSRVPYEQYF
TRBJ1-1,TRBV25-1,NA,CASSELGTTDGAFF
TRBJ2-5,TRBV5-1,NA,CASSLVGSLGEGTQYF
TRBJ1-1,TRBV29-1,NA,CSVVAGMNTEAFF
TRBJ2-4,TRBV28,TRBD2,CASSKPGLVGEQYF
TRBJ2-1,TRBV29-1,NA,CSVVTAYNEQFF
TRBJ2-1,TRBV5-1,NA,CASWGDGSYNEQFF
TRBJ2-1,TRBV6-5,NA,CASSYGTPNEQFF
TRBJ2-3,TRBV20-1,NA,CSAARDSRTDTQYF
TRBJ1-2,TRBV28,NA,CATRSPGNGYTF